This passage covers 10 T cell receptor beta chains from one sample sequenced in a study of T cell responses to AZD1222 COVID-19 vaccine. This table comes from immunoSEQ multiplex PCR, and its TCRdb copy is limited to in-frame clones, with some not included. The sample lists some 120,000 clones, around 86% seen once, with about 1.2% in the top ten. This specimen was peripheral blood, taken on day 0 of AZD1222 vaccination. The receptors derive from an adult in good health.

The gene calls are TRBV11-2 and TRBJ1-4, with 8 bases matching TRBD1. V was pared by 5 bases and J by 0 bases, with 11 bases of the junction left unmatched. The V gene's germline CDR1 is SGHAT and CDR2 FQNNGV. This CDR3 is 18 amino acids long. CDR3 coding DNA: TGTGCCAGCAGCGCCGGACAGGGTTACTCTGCAACTAATGAAAAACTGTTTTTT. Translated, it gives CASSAGQGYSATNEKLFF.

The rearrangement joins TRBV12-5 to TRBJ1-5; D is undetermined. Between the trimmed V and J ends, which lost 2 bases and 7 bases, there was a span of 6 bases. This CDR3 contains 12 residues. The germline CDR1 and CDR2 sequences are LGHNT and FRNRAP. The CDR3: CASGLMNQPQHF. The CDR3 DNA sequence: TGTGCTAGTGGTTTGATGAACCAGCCCCAGCATTTT.

The chain recombines TRBV7-8 with TRBJ1-2; tentative D call: TRBD1 (5 bases). Germline CDR1 and CDR2: SGHVS and FQNEAQ. CDR3 length: 17 residues. Trimming left V 2 bases short and J 1 base short, with 17 bases between. Written as DNA, the CDR3 is TGTGCCAGCAGCTTACTGTATAGACAGTCCCATAACTATGGCTACACCTTC. Encoded protein: CASSLLYRQSHNYGYTF. The whole variable domain, filled in from reference TRBV7-8 and TRBJ1-2, reads GAGVSQSPRYKVAKRGQDVALRCDPISGHVSLFWYQQALGQGPEFLTYFQNEAQLDKSGLPSDRFFAERPEGSVSTLKIQRTQQEDSAVYLCASSLLYRQSHNYGYTFGSGTRLTVV.

Here the CDR3 DNA reads TGTGCCAGCAGTTACTCACAGGGTCGGGGAGGCTATGGCTACACCTTC. Protein product: CASSYSQGRGGYGYTF. The J gene is TRBJ1-2, the V gene TRBV6-5; a weak D match, TRBD1 (6 bases). Germline loops: CDR1 MNHEY, CDR2 SVGAGI. This CDR3 has 16 amino acids. V was cut by 0 bases and J by 4 bases, with 15 bases left in between.

The chain couples TRBV3-1 (or the pseudogene TRBV3-2) to TRBJ2-7; D may be TRBD2 (6 bases). V was cut by 0 bases and J by 7 bases, with 22 bases left in between. Germline CDR1 and CDR2: LGHDT and YNNKEL (reference sequence). The CDR3 sequence is 17 residues long. This chain's CDR3 is CASSQERISGGPREQYF. The DNA of the CDR3 is TGTGCCAGCAGCCAAGAAAGGATTAGCGGTGGGCCTCGGGAGCAGTACTTC.

In DNA form, the CDR3 reads TGTGCCACCTATGGACTATCCGGGGAGCTGTTTTTT. It codes for CATYGLSGELFF. The chain joins TRBV10-3 to TRBJ2-2; a possible D gene is TRBD2 (6 bases). Germline-derived CDR1 and CDR2 are ENHRY and SYGVKD. V shed 10 bases and J shed 6 bases, with 12 bases lying between them. This CDR3 spans 12 amino acids.

The CDR3 here is CASSIGNTEAFF. DNA for the CDR3: TGTGCCAGTAGTATAGGGAACACTGAAGCTTTCTTT. This chain connects TRBV19 to TRBJ1-1; D gene uncertain. The V and J ends lost 1 base and 1 base respectively, with 1 base between them. Per germline, CDR1 LNHDA and CDR2 SQIVND (reference sequence). The CDR3 is made up of 12 amino acids.

The chain is built from TRBV5-6 and TRBJ2-7, with D possibly TRBD1 on 6 matching bases. Trimming shortened V by 7 bases and J by 0 bases, and 8 bases separated the two germline ends. The germline gives CDR1 SGHDT, CDR2 YYEEEE. CDR3 length: 12 amino acids. Here the CDR3 reads CASEDSSYEQYF. The CDR3 DNA reads as TGTGCCAGCGAGGACAGCTCCTACGAGCAGTACTTC.

CDR3 amino acids: CASSYSRTNTGELFF. The CDR3, as DNA: TGTGCCAGCAGTTACTCACGTACCAACACCGGGGAGCTGTTTTTT. The chain has TRBV6-5 and TRBJ2-2; D is unclear. The CDR3 spans 15 residues. The V gene's germline CDR1 is MNHEY and CDR2 SVGAGI. The V gene lost 0 bases and the J gene lost 2 bases, with 7 bases spanning the gap.

The V and J genes are TRBV30 and TRBJ1-5; D ambiguous. Germline-derived CDR1 and CDR2 are GTSNPN and SVGIG (reference sequence). V lost 0 bases and J 2 bases, leaving 8 bases between the germline ends. This CDR3 is built from 14 residues. CDR3 sequence: CAWSVDARNQPQHF. The CDR3 region has the DNA TGTGCCTGGAGTGTCGATGCTCGCAATCAGCCCCAGCATTTT.